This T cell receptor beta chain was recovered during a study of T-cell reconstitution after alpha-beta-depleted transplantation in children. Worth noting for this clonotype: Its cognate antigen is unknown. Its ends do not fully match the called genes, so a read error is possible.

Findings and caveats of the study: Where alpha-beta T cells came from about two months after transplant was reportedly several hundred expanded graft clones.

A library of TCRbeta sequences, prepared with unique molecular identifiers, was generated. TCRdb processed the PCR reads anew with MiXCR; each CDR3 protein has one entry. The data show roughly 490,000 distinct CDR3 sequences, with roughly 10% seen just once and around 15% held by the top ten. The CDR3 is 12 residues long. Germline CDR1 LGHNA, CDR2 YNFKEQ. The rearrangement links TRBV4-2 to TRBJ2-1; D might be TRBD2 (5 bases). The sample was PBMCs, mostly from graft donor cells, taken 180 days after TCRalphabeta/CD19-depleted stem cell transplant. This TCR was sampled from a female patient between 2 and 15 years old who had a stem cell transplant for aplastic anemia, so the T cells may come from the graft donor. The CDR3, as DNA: TGTGCCATCAGCCCCGGGGTTCCTGAGCAGTTCTTC. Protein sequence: CAISPGVPEQFF.